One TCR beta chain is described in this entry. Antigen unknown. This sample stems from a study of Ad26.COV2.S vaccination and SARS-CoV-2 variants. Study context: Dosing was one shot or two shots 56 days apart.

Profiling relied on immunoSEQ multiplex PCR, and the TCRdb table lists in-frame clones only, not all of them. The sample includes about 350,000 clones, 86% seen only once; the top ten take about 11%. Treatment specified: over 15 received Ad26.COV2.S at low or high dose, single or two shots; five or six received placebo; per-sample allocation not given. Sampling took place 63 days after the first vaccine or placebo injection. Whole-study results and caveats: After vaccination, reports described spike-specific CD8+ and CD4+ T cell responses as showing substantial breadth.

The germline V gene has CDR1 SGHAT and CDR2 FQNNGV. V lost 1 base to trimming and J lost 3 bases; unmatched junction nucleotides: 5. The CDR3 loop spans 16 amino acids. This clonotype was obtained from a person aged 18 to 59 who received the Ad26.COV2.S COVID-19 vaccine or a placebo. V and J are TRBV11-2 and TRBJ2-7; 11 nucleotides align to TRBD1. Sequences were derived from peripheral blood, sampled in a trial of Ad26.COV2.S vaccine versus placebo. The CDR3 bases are TGTGCCAGCAGCTTAGGCGGGACAGGGGGACTCTACGAGCAGTACTTC. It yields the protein CASSLGGTGGLYEQYF.